The source of this TCR beta chain is a study of cytomegalovirus exposure and HLA in healthy donors. Study-wide results and caveats: A previous analysis found most TCR beta V segments productive roughly 87% or roughly 30% of the time. For TCR beta chains, V- and J-gene trimming was later linked to a missense DCLRE1C variant. A reported reduction in N-insertions relative to the roughly 700-donor mean was seen in an Asian-associated ancestry cluster in a later analysis.

As for this clone: Antigen specificity is unknown. A junction end diverges from the germline sequence, so it may reflect a read error.

The CDR3 covers 18 residues. In germline, CDR1 is MNHEY, CDR2 SMNVEV (reference sequence). A multiplex PCR was run with 60 Vbeta primers and 13 Jbeta primers. The data were produced by immunoSEQ multiplex PCR, yet TCRdb's version contains in-frame clones alone and is incomplete. The sample holds about 130,000 clones, around 80% seen once. Sequencing input: PBMCs. This chain uses TRBV27 with TRBJ2-6; 11 nucleotides agree with TRBD1. The clonotype comes from a woman between 40 and 50 years old in good health and CMV-seronegative. This chain's CDR3 is CASSLFGQGAKGANGLTF. DNA of the CDR3: TGTGCCAGCAGTTTATTCGGACAGGGGGCGAAAGGGGCCAACGGCCTGACTTTC.